The sequence of this T cell receptor (beta chain) was determined in a study of blood T cell repertoires in COVID-19. Study background: Acute and convalescent COVID-19 specimens originated in the United States, Italy and Spain. T cells, B-cell-depleted T cells, or PBMCs supplied cDNA or gDNA.

Germline V gene data show CDR1 as LNHDA and CDR2 as SQIVND (reference sequence). Between the trimmed V and J ends, which lost 5 bases and 10 bases, there was a span of 14 bases. This CDR3 contains 12 residues. In the original processing: Reference gene primer amplification yielded estimated nucleated cell counts. Measured with immunoSEQ multiplex PCR; TCRdb has only the in-frame clones, and not every one. The D gene and trimming were derived from the DNA, and the V and J assignments and clone size from that table. The table lists just under 150,000 clones, 70% to 90% of them singletons. The table lists this clone with a count of one.

The TCR comes from a human donor with acute or convalescent COVID-19. The donor label of this sample is uncertain. Sequencing was done on a sample of peripheral blood. J is TRBJ1-2 and V is TRBV19; D is uncertain. CDR3 DNA: TGTGCCAGTAGTCAAGGTCGGGGAAACTACACCTTC. Translating gives CASSQGRGNYTF. The variable domain in full, with the rest retrieved from reference TRBV19 and TRBJ1-2, is DGGITQSPKYLFRKEGQNVTLSCEQNLNHDAMYWYRQDPGQGLRLIYYSQIVNDFQKGDIAEGYSVSREKKESFPLTVTSAQKNPTAFYLCASSQGRGNYTFGSGTRLTVV.